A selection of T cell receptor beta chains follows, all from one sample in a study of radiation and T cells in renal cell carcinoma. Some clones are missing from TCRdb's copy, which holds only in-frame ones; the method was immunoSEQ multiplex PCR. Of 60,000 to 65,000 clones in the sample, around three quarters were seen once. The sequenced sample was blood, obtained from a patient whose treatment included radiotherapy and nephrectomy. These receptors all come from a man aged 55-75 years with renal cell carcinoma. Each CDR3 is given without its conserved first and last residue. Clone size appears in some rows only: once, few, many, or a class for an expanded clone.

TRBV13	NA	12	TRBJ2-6	ASRAGVGANVLT
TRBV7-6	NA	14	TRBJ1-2	ASAPGQGAWNYGYT
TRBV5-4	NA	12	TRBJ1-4	ASSWNSANEKLF
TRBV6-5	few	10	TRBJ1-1	ASSDREGVAF
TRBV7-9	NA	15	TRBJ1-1	ASRNRDRGRRDTEAF
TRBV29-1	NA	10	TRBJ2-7	SVERDRSEQY
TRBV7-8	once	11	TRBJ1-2	ASSPEGVQGYT
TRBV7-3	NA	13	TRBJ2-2	ASSLTSGNTGELF
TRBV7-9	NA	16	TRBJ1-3	ASSSRVGRGNSGNTIY
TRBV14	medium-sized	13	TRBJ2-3	ASSQAGLAGVAQY
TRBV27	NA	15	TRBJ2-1	ASSFPQGASSYNEQF
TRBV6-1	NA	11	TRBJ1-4	ASSVDRDEKLF
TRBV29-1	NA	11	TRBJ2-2	SVEAGITGELF
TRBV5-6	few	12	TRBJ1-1	ASSKGQRNTEAF
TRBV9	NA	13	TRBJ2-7	ASSASGGSVDEQY
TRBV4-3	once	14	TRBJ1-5	ASSLNLGQFNQPQH
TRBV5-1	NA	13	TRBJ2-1	ASSAGTSGDNEQF
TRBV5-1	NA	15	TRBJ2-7	ASSLRPTGGDSYEQY
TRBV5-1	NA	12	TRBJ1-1	ASSLAVRKGEAF
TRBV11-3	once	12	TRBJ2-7	ASSLTGNPYEQY
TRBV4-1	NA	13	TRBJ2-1	ASSQERSASGEQF
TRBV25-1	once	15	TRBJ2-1	ASSTHRGDRSYNEQF